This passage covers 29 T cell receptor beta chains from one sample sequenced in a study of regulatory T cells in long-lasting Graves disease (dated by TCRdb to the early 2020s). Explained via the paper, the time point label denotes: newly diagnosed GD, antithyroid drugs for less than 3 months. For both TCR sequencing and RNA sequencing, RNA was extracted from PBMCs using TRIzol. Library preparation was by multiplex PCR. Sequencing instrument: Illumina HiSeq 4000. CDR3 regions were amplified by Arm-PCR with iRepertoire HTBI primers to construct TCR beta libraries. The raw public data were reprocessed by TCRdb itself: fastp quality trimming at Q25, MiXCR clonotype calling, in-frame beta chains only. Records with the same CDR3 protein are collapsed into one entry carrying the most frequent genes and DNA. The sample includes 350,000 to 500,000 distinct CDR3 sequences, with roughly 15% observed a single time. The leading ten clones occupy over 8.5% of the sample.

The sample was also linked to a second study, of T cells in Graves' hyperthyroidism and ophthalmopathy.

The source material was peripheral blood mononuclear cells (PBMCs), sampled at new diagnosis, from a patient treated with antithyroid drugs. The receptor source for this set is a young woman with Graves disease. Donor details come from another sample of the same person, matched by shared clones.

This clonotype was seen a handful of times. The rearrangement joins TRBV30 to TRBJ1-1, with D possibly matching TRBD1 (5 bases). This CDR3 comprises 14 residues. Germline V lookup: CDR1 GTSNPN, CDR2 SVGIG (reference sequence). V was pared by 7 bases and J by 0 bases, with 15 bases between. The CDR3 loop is CALTMGRMNTEAFF. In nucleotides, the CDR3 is TGTGCCTTGACCATGGGGCGTATGAACACTGAAGCTTTCTTT.

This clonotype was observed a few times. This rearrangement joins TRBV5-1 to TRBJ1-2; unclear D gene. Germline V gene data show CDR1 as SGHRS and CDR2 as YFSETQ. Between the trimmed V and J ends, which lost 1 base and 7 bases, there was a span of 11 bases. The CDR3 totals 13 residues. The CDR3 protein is CASSLLGAGGYTF. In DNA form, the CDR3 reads TGCGCCAGCAGCTTGCTCGGTGCGGGTGGCTACACCTTC.

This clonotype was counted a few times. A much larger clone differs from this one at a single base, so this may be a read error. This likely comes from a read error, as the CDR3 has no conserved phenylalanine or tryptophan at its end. CDR3 loop: CALSAGQNNYNEQFL. The CDR3 nucleotides are TGTGCCCTCTCCGCCGGACAGAATAACTACAATGAGCAGTTCCTC. This sequence joins TRBV28 and TRBJ2-1, with a weak D call TRBD1 (6 bases). The V end was cut by 11 bases, the J end by 3 bases, with 20 bases between. The CDR3 loop spans 15 amino acids. Germline CDR1 reads MDHEN; CDR2 reads SYDVKM.

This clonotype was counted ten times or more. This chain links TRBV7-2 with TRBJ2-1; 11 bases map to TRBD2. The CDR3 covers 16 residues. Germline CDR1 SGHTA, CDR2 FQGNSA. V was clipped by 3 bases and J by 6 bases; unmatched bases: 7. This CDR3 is CASSFIAGGTGNEQFF. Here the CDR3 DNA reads TGTGCCAGCAGCTTTATAGCGGGAGGGACTGGCAATGAGCAGTTCTTC.

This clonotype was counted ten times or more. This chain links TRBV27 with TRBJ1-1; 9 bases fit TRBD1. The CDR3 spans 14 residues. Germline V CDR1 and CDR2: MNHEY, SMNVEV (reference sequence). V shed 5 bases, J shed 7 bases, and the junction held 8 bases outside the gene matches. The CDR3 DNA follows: TGTGCCAGCAGTGGAGCGACAGGGGGGGGTGAAGCTTTCTTT. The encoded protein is CASSGATGGGEAFF.

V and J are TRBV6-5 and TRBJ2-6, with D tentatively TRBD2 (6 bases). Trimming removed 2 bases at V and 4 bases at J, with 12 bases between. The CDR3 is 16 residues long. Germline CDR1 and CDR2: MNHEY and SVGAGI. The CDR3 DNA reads TGTGCCAGCAGTTACCGTGGGGGGACCGGGGCCAACGTCCTGACTTTC. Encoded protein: CASSYRGGTGANVLTF.

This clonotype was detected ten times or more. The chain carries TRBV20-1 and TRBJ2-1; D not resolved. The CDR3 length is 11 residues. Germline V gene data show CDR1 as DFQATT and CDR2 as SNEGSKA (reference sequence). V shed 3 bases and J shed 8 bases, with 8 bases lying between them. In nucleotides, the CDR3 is TGCAGTGCTAGTCCAAGGGATGAGCAGTTCTTC. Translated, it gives CSASPRDEQFF.

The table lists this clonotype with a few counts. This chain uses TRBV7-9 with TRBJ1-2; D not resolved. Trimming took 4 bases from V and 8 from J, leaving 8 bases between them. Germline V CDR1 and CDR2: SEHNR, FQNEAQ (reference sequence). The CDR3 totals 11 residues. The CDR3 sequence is CASSSSRGYTF. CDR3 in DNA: TGTGCCAGCAGCTCGAGTAGGGGCTACACCTTC.

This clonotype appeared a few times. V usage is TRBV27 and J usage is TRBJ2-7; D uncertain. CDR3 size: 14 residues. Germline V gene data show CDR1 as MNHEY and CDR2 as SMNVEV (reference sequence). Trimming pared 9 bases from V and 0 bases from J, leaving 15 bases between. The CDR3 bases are TGTGCCAGTGCACCGGGCATTCGCTCCTACGAGCAGTACTTC. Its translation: CASAPGIRSYEQYF.

This CDR3 is CASSQDTGTGSSYEQYF. In DNA form, the CDR3 reads TGCGCCAGCAGCCAGGACACCGGGACAGGGAGCTCCTACGAGCAGTACTTC. The chain is built from TRBV4-1 and TRBJ2-7; 9 positions agree with TRBD1. Trimming took 3 bases from V and 0 from J; bases not matched to a gene: 9. The CDR3 covers 17 residues. Germline CDR1 is MGHRA and CDR2 is YSYEKL.

The CDR3 reads CASSYSYGTSINEQFF. CDR3 DNA: TGTGCCAGCAGTTACAGTTACGGGACTAGCATCAATGAGCAGTTCTTC. The chain has TRBV6-5 and TRBJ2-1, with TRBD2 identical over 9 bases. The V gene's germline CDR1 is MNHEY and CDR2 SVGAGI. With 2 bases clipped from V and 6 bases from J, the junction kept 8 bases outside the gene matches. The CDR3 runs 16 residues.

The CDR3 DNA is TGCAGTGCTGAGAGAGGGACTAGCGGTAACAATGAGCAGTTCTTC. Translating it yields CSAERGTSGNNEQFF. The rearrangement links TRBV20-1 to TRBJ2-1; the match to TRBD2 covers 11 bases. V dropped 5 bases and J dropped 5; count of bases not matched to a gene: 8. The CDR3 is made up of 15 amino acids. Germline-derived CDR1 and CDR2 are DFQATT and SNEGSKA (reference sequence).

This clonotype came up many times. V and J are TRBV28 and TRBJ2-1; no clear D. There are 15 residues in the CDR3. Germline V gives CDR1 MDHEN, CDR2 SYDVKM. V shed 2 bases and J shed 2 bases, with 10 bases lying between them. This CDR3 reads CASSLASPPYNEQFF. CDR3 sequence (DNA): TGTGCCAGCAGTTTAGCATCCCCCCCCTACAATGAGCAGTTCTTC.

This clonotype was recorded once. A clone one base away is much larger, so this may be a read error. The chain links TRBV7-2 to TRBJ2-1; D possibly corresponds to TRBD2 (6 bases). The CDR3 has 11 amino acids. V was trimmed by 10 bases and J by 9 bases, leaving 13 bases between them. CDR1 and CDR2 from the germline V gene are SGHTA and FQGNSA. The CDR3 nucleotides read TGTGCCAACTGGGGAGGAAGTGAGCAGTTCTTC. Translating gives CANWGGSEQFF.

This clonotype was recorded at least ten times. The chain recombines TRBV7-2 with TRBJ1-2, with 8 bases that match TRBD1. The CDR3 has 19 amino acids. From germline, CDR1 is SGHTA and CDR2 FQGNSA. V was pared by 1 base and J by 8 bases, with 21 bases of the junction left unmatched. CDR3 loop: CASSLGPEDRGSRLWGYTF. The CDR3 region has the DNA TGTGCCAGCAGCTTAGGGCCGGAAGACAGGGGTTCACGGTTGTGGGGCTACACCTTC.

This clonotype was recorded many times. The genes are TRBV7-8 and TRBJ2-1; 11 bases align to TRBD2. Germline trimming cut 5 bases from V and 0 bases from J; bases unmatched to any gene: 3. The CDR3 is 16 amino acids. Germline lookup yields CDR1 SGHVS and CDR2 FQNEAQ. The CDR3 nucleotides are TGTGCCAGCAGCCCGACTAGCGGGAACTCCTACAATGAGCAGTTCTTC. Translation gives CASSPTSGNSYNEQFF.

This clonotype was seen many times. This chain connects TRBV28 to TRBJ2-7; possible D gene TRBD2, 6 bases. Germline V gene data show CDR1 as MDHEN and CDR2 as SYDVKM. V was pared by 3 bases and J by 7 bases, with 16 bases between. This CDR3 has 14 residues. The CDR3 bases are TGTGCCAGCAGTTTTAGGGTTAGCGGCGAAGAGCAGTACTTC. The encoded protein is CASSFRVSGEEQYF.

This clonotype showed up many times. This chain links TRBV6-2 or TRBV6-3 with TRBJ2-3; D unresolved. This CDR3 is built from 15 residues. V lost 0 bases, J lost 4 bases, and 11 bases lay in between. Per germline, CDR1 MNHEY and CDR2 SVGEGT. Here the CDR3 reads CASSYSKWVADTQYF. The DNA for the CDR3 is TGTGCCAGCAGTTACTCGAAGTGGGTTGCAGATACGCAGTATTTT.

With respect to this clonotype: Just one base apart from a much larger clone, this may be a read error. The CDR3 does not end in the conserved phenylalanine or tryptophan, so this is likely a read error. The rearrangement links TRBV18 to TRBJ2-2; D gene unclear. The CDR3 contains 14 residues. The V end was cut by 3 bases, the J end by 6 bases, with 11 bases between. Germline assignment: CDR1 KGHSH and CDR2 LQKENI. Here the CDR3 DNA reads TGTGCCAGCTCACCGGCCGACGACCCCGGGGAGCTGTTTCTT. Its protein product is CASSPADDPGELFL.

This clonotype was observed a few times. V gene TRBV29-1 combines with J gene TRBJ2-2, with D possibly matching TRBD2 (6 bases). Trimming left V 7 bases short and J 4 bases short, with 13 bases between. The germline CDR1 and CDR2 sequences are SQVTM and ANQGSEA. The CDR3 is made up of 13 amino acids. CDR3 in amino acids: CSGWYGGTGELFF. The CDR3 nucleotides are TGCAGCGGTTGGTACGGGGGCACCGGGGAGCTGTTTTTT.

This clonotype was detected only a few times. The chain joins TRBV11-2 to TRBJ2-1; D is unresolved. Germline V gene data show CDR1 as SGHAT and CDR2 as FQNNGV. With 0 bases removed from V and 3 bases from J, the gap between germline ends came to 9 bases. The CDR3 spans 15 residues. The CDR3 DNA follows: TGTGCCAGCAGCTTAGATAGTTTTGTCTACAATGAGCAGTTCTTC. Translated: CASSLDSFVYNEQFF.

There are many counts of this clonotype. This chain's CDR3 is CASSFTRTGWTEAFF. The CDR3, as DNA: TGTGCCAGCAGCTTTACTCGGACAGGGTGGACTGAAGCTTTCTTT. The chain recombines TRBV5-6 with TRBJ1-1; 8 positions match TRBD1. Germline V gene lookup returns CDR1 SGHDT and CDR2 YYEEEE. V trimming: 2 bases; J trimming: 5 bases; junction bases outside the gene matches: 8. CDR3 length: 15 residues.

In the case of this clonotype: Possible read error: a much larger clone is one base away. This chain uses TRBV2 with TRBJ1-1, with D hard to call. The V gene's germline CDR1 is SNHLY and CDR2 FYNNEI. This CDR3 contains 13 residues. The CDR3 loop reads CASSNRGNTKAFF. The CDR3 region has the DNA TGTGCCAGCAGTAACCGTGGGAACACTAAAGCTTTCTTT.

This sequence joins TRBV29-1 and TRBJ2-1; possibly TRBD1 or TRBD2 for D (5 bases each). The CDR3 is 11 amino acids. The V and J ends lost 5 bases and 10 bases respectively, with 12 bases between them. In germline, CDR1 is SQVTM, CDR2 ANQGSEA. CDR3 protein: CSVTPGTEQFF. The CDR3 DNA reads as TGCAGCGTTACCCCAGGGACCGAGCAGTTCTTC.

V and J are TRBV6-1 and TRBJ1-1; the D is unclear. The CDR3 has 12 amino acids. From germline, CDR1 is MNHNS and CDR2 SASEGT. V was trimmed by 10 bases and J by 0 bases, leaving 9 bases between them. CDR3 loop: CATRDMNTEAFF. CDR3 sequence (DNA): TGTGCCACTAGAGACATGAACACTGAAGCTTTCTTT.

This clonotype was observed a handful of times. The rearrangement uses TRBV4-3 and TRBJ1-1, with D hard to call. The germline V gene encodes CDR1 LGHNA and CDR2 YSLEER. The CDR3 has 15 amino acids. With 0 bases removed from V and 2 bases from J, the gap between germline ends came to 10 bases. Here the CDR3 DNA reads TGCGCCAGCAGCCAAGATCCTAGTTTAAACACTGAAGCTTTCTTT. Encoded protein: CASSQDPSLNTEAFF.

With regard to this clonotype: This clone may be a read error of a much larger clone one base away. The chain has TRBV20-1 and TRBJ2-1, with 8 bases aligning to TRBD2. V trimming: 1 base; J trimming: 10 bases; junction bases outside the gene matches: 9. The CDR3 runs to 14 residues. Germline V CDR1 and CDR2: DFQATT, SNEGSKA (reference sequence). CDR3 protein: CSARVVGRVYEQFF. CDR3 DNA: TGCAGTGCTAGAGTTGTCGGGAGGGTGTACGAGCAGTTCTTC.

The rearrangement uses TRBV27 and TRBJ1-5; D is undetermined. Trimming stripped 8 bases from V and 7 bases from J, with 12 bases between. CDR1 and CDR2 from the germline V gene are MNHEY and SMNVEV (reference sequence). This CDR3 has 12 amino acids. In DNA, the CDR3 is TGTGCCAGCGGACCGATCGGCCAGCCCCAGCATTTT. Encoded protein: CASGPIGQPQHF.

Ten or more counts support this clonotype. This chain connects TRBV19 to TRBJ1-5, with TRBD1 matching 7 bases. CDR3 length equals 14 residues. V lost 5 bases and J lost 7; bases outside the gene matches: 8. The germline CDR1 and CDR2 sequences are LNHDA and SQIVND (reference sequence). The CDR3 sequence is CASSGQGGSQPQHF. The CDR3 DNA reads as TGTGCCAGTAGTGGGCAGGGGGGTAGCCAGCCCCAGCATTTT.